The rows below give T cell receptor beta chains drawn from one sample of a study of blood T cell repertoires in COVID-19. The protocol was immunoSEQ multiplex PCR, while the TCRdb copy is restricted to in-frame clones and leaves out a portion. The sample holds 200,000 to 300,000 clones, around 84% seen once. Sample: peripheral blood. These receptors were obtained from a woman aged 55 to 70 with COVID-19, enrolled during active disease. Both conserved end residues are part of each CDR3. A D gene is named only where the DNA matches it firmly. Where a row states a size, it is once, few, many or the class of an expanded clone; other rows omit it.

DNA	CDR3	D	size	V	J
TGTGCCAGCAGCGCCGGACAGGGGAATCAGCCCCAGCATTTT	CASSAGQGNQPQHF	TRBD1	.	TRBV6-2/TRBV6-3	TRBJ1-5
TGTGCCAGCAGCAAGGGGGGGAGCTCCTACAATGAGCAGTTCTTC	CASSKGGSSYNEQFF	.	.	TRBV9	TRBJ2-1
TGTGCCAGCAAGCCGGGACTAGCGCCACTCAATTTTCCCTACGAGCAGTACTTC	CASKPGLAPLNFPYEQYF	TRBD2	.	TRBV2	TRBJ2-7
TGTGCCAGTAGTTTTCGGACAGGAGCCAGCACAGATACGCAGTATTTT	CASSFRTGASTDTQYF	TRBD1	.	TRBV19	TRBJ2-3
TGTGCCAGCAGTTTACGACAGGGCTACGAGCAGTACTTC	CASSLRQGYEQYF	TRBD1	.	TRBV27	TRBJ2-7
TGTGCCAGCTCACCGCGTACAGGTGGGTGGAACACTGAAGCTTTCTTT	CASSPRTGGWNTEAFF	.	few	TRBV18	TRBJ1-1
TGCGCCAGCAGCTTGGTGGCGGCTTCCTACAATGAGCAGTTCTTC	CASSLVAASYNEQFF	.	once	TRBV5-1	TRBJ2-1
TGTGCCATCAGTGTGGGTTTAGGGACTAGCGGACACAATGAGCAGTTCTTC	CAISVGLGTSGHNEQFF	TRBD2	.	TRBV10-3	TRBJ2-1
TGTGCCAGCAGCCTGACAGGGAGGAATGAAAAACTGTTTTTT	CASSLTGRNEKLFF	TRBD1	.	TRBV28	TRBJ1-4
TGTGCCACTAGCCGGAGTGTGTCCGGAAACACCATATATTTT	CATSRSVSGNTIYF	.	.	TRBV27	TRBJ1-3
TGTGCCAGTAGGCAGGGGGACGGCTACACCTTC	CASRQGDGYTF	TRBD1	.	TRBV19	TRBJ1-2
TGCAGCGTCGCCGGACAGGGGGCGGAATACGAGCAGTACTTC	CSVAGQGAEYEQYF	TRBD1	once	TRBV29-1	TRBJ2-7
TGTGCCAGCGCTAGGACCTCGGGACAGGGGACCGGGGAGCTGTTTTTT	CASARTSGQGTGELFF	TRBD1	.	TRBV27	TRBJ2-2
TGCGCCAGCAGCCAAGATCTGGCGGGGAGCCGGGAGACCCAGTACTTC	CASSQDLAGSRETQYF	.	.	TRBV4-1	TRBJ2-5
TGTGCCAGCAGGCCCCGGACAGCAACCTACGAGCAGTACTTC	CASRPRTATYEQYF	.	.	TRBV28	TRBJ2-7
TGTGCCAGCATCACCGGGACAGCAATTGAAGCTTTCTTT	CASITGTAIEAFF	TRBD1	.	TRBV28	TRBJ1-1
TGTGCCAGCAGCGGGGCTGCAGGGGCTGGAGAGACCCAGTACTTC	CASSGAAGAGETQYF	.	few	TRBV5-6	TRBJ2-5
TGCGCCAGCAGCAGCGGGACAGGGGCCTACGAGCAGTACTTC	CASSSGTGAYEQYF	TRBD1	.	TRBV5-1	TRBJ2-7
TGTGCCAGCAGGGCCTTGGACAGGGAGGTTCAGTACTTC	CASRALDREVQYF	TRBD1	.	TRBV6-5	TRBJ2-4
TGTGCCAGGTCGACCGGGACAGGGGTCAGGCATAATGAAAAACTGTTTTTT	CARSTGTGVRHNEKLFF	TRBD1	.	TRBV27	TRBJ1-4
TGTGCCAGCAGTTATGGGGGGGTTGCGAACACTGAAGCTTTCTTT	CASSYGGVANTEAFF	.	.	TRBV6-5	TRBJ1-1
TGTGCCAGCAACCATTGGAGGGGGCCGAACACTGAAGCTTTCTTT	CASNHWRGPNTEAFF	TRBD1	.	TRBV5-4	TRBJ1-1
TGTGCCTGGACCTGGACAGGGGATGGCTACACCTTC	CAWTWTGDGYTF	TRBD1	.	TRBV30	TRBJ1-2
TGCGCCAGCAGCTTGTCGGGGGGCGAGCAGTACTTC	CASSLSGGEQYF	TRBD2	.	TRBV5-1	TRBJ2-7
TGTGCCACCTCGAGGTGGGCTAATCGGGAGGAGCAGTACTTC	CATSRWANREEQYF	.	.	TRBV6-1	TRBJ2-7
TGTGCCAGCAGCCCGTTCCCGGGAGGGGGCTCGCCTGAAGCTTTCTTT	CASSPFPGGGSPEAFF	TRBD1	.	TRBV5-5	TRBJ1-1
TGTGCCAGCAGTTACACCGGGACAGGGGCAACCTTC	CASSYTGTGATF	TRBD1	.	TRBV12-3/TRBV12-4	TRBJ1-2
TGTGCCAGCAGCGATGGGACAGGGTTGTCCAATGAGCAGTTCTTC	CASSDGTGLSNEQFF	TRBD1	.	TRBV28	TRBJ2-1
TGTGCCACCAGCAGAGTTCCGGACAGGGTCCACGAGCAGTACTTC	CATSRVPDRVHEQYF	TRBD1	.	TRBV15	TRBJ2-7
TGTGCCAGTAGTATAGGGACGGGAACCTACGAGCAGTACTTC	CASSIGTGTYEQYF	.	once	TRBV19	TRBJ2-7
TGCGCCAGCAGCCAAGTAGCGGGCCCCCTATACAATGAGCAGTTCTTC	CASSQVAGPLYNEQFF	TRBD2	.	TRBV5-1	TRBJ2-1
TGCGCCAGCAGCTTGGATGGGCAGGGGGGCACTGAAGCTTTCTTT	CASSLDGQGGTEAFF	TRBD1	once	TRBV5-1	TRBJ1-1
TGTGCCAGCAGCCAACCCGCGGGAGGGGCGTCCCCTGAGCAGTTCTTC	CASSQPAGGASPEQFF	TRBD2	.	TRBV7-9	TRBJ2-1
TGTGCCAGCAGCCCTAGGTCGGGTACAGGGCTTGGCTACACCTTC	CASSPRSGTGLGYTF	.	.	TRBV11-2	TRBJ1-2
TGTGCCAGCGGATACGCGGGGGAGCAGTACTTC	CASGYAGEQYF	.	.	TRBV7-8	TRBJ2-7
TGCGCCAGCAGACGCTTTCTAGAGAACACTGAAGCTTTCTTT	CASRRFLENTEAFF	.	.	TRBV5-1	TRBJ1-1
TGTGCCAGCAGCCTAGCCCAGCGGGGCTCCTACAATGAGCAGTTCTTC	CASSLAQRGSYNEQFF	TRBD2	.	TRBV3-1/TRBV3-2	TRBJ2-1
TGTGCCACCAGTGATTTAGGATCGGGACAGGCTACAGATACGCAGTATTTT	CATSDLGSGQATDTQYF	TRBD1	.	TRBV24-1	TRBJ2-3
TGTGCCAGCAGTCTTAGCGGGAATGGAATTAGCGAGCAGTACTTC	CASSLSGNGISEQYF	TRBD2	.	TRBV28	TRBJ2-7
TGTGCCTGGAGTGGACTAGCGGGATACACCGGGGAGCTGTTTTTT	CAWSGLAGYTGELFF	TRBD2	.	TRBV30	TRBJ2-2
TGTGCCAGCAGCGTAGAGCGCGGGAGGGAGGTCAAAAACATTCAGTACTTC	CASSVERGREVKNIQYF	TRBD2	.	TRBV9	TRBJ2-4
TGTGCCACCAGCAGAGGAGGGAATATGAACACTGAAGCTTTCTTT	CATSRGGNMNTEAFF	.	.	TRBV15	TRBJ1-1
TGCGCCAGCAGCTTGATGACACCCGGGAACGGAGCTAACTATGGCTACACCTTC	CASSLMTPGNGANYGYTF	.	few	TRBV5-1	TRBJ1-2
TGTGCCAGTAGTAGTAGCAGAAGGGAAAAACTGTTTTTT	CASSSSRREKLFF	.	.	TRBV19	TRBJ1-4
TGTGCCTGGACCAGAGGGAACTCTGGAAACACCATATATTTT	CAWTRGNSGNTIYF	.	.	TRBV30	TRBJ1-3
TGTGCCAGCAGCTTACCATCAGGGGGGTTCTACAATGAGCAGTTCTTC	CASSLPSGGFYNEQFF	.	.	TRBV7-2	TRBJ2-1
TGTGCCAGCAGCTTCCGGAGGCGATTAGCGGGAGAGGAATACAATGAGCAGTTCTTC	CASSFRRRLAGEEYNEQFF	TRBD2	.	TRBV7-8	TRBJ2-1
TGTGCCAGCAGTGAACAGGGGGCCCCTAGCAATCAGCCCCAGCATTTT	CASSEQGAPSNQPQHF	TRBD1	.	TRBV6-1	TRBJ1-5
TGTGCCAGTAGTATAGATCTGGGACTAGCGGGAGGCAATGAGCAGTTCTTC	CASSIDLGLAGGNEQFF	TRBD2	.	TRBV19	TRBJ2-1
TGTGCCAGCAGCCCCCGGACGGACTTAGGAGGCTGCACCTTC	CASSPRTDLGGCTF	.	.	TRBV11-2	TRBJ1-2
TGTGCCAGCAGCATCCGGACAGGGGGTCAGCCCCAGCATTTT	CASSIRTGGQPQHF	TRBD1	few	TRBV11-2	TRBJ1-5
TGTGCCAGCAGCTCGCGAAGCGGGAGCGGTACAGATACGCAGTATTTT	CASSSRSGSGTDTQYF	TRBD2	.	TRBV11-1	TRBJ2-3
TGCGCCAGCAGCCAAGATAGCGGGGGTCGCACTGAAGCTTTCTTT	CASSQDSGGRTEAFF	.	.	TRBV4-3	TRBJ1-1
TGTGCCAGCAGTCCTCGGACAGGAAGCAATCAGCCCCAGCATTTT	CASSPRTGSNQPQHF	TRBD1	.	TRBV2	TRBJ1-5
TGTGCCAGCAGCGCCGGACTAGTAGGCGAGCAGTACTTC	CASSAGLVGEQYF	TRBD2	.	TRBV5-6	TRBJ2-7
TGTGCCAGCAGTTATCCGGGCCAAGAGACCCAGTACTTC	CASSYPGQETQYF	.	once	TRBV6-6	TRBJ2-5